These 7 T cell receptor beta chains were sequenced from one sample in a study of blood T cell repertoires in COVID-19. Here immunoSEQ multiplex PCR was the method, and the copy in TCRdb shows in-frame clones only, minus some. This repertoire shows approximately 160,000 clones, roughly four fifths found once; its top ten account for less than 20%. The sequenced sample consisted of peripheral blood. These receptors were collected from a woman of 80 years or more with acute or convalescent COVID-19.

This clone was seen only a few times. This chain connects TRBV3-1 (or the pseudogene TRBV3-2) to TRBJ2-7; 12 bases align to TRBD2. This CDR3 is built from 15 residues. Unmatched junction bases numbered 3, after V lost 3 bases and J lost 3 bases. CDR1 is LGHDT, CDR2 YNNKEL, per germline (reference sequence). The CDR3 loop reads CASSHWTSGDYEQYF. CDR3 coding DNA: TGTGCCAGCAGCCACTGGACTAGCGGGGACTACGAGCAGTACTTC.

This chain uses TRBV21-1 with TRBJ2-7; the table's D call, TRBD1, was not checked against the DNA. TRBV21-1 is a pseudogene. CDR3 length: 18 amino acids. The CDR3 loop is CASSKAGSGRTGGDEQYF. CDR3 nucleotides: TGTGCCAGCAGCAAAGCCGGTTCGGGGCGGACAGGGGGCGACGAGCAGTACTTC.

The J gene is TRBJ1-1, the V gene TRBV19; D not resolved. Germline-derived CDR1 and CDR2 are LNHDA and SQIVND (reference sequence). CDR3 length: 14 residues. V lost 6 bases and J lost 1, with 12 bases in between. The CDR3, as DNA: TGTGCCAGTAGGCTCGCGACAACGAACACTGAAGCTTTCTTT. The encoded protein is CASRLATTNTEAFF.

V and J are TRBV10-2 and TRBJ2-7; 9 nucleotides align to TRBD2. The germline CDR1 and CDR2 sequences are WSHSY and SAAADI. Trimming took 1 base from V and 3 from J; bases not matched to a gene: 7. The CDR3 loop spans 16 amino acids. CDR3 sequence: CASSEFRLAEGYEQYF. As DNA, the CDR3 is TGCGCCAGCAGTGAGTTCCGACTAGCGGAGGGCTACGAGCAGTACTTC.

The chain recombines TRBV29-1 with TRBJ1-5; a weak D match, TRBD1 (5 bases). CDR1 is SQVTM and CDR2 is ANQGSEA in the germline V gene. This CDR3 is built from 12 residues. Trimming cost V 5 bases and J 3 bases, with 8 bases left between them. The CDR3 loop reads CSVQGFNQPQHF. As DNA, the CDR3 is TGCAGCGTTCAGGGATTCAATCAGCCCCAGCATTTT.

The chain carries TRBV4-3 and TRBJ1-2; the match to TRBD1 covers 8 bases. The CDR3 totals 16 residues. V was clipped by 2 bases and J by 3 bases; unmatched bases: 8. The V gene's germline CDR1 is LGHNA and CDR2 YSLEER. The DNA of the CDR3 is TGCGCCAGCAGCCAATATTCAGGGGGCGACGACTATGGCTACACCTTC. Protein: CASSQYSGGDDYGYTF.

The chain joins TRBV10-1 to TRBJ2-1, with TRBD2 as a possible D gene (7 bases). Germline V gene data show CDR1 as WNHNN and CDR2 as SYGVQD (reference sequence). The CDR3 spans 13 residues. Trimming took off 5 bases at V and 6 bases at J, with 11 bases between the two ends. Written as DNA, the CDR3 is TGCGCCAGCAGTAGGGGGGGCGGCAATGAGCAGTTCTTC. Encoded protein: CASSRGGGNEQFF.